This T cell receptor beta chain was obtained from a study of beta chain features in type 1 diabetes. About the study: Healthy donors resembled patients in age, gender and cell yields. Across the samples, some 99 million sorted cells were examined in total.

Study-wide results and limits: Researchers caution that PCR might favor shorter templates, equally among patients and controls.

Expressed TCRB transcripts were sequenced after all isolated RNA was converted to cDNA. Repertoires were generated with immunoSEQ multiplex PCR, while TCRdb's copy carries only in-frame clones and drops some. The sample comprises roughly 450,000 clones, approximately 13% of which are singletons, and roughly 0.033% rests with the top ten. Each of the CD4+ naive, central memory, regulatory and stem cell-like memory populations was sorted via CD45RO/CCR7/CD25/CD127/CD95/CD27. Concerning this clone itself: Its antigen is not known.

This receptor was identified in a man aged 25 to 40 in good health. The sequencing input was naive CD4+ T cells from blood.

CDR3 amino acids: CASSGDRGNLFNEQFF. The CDR3 DNA is TGTGCCAGCAGTGGGGACAGGGGAAACCTATTCAATGAGCAGTTCTTC. This chain uses TRBV6-1 with TRBJ2-1; TRBD1 agrees at 10 bases. This CDR3 has 16 amino acids. CDR1 MNHNS and CDR2 SASEGT come from the germline V gene. The V segment lost 4 bases and the J segment 6 bases; nucleotides outside the gene matches: 9.